The table lists the clone carrying this T cell receptor (beta chain) with many counts. The data belong to a study of blood T cell repertoires in COVID-19. Study background: COVID-19 samples collected from the United States, Italy and Spain covered acute and convalescent phases. Sample material is recorded as cDNA or gDNA derived from T cells, B-cell-depleted T cells, or PBMCs.

CDR1 and CDR2 from the germline V gene are MNHEY and SVGEGT. V gave up 0 bases and J gave up 7 bases; unmatched junction bases: 12. The length of the CDR3 is 18 residues. As handled by the study authors: Reference gene primers were amplified, and this amplification served to estimate nucleated cell counts. This table comes from immunoSEQ multiplex PCR, and its TCRdb copy is limited to in-frame clones, with some not included. D and trimming were read from the DNA, whereas the V and J calls and clone size are those reported in that table. The sample yields over 85,000 clones, approximately 70% seen once.

The source is a woman aged 55-69 years with acute or convalescent COVID-19. The sequenced sample was peripheral blood. The genes are TRBV6-2 or TRBV6-3 and TRBJ1-6; TRBD1 matches at 7 bases. This chain's CDR3 is CASSYSYVIGGANSPLHF. CDR3 coding DNA: TGTGCCAGCAGTTACTCGTACGTAATAGGGGGCGCGAATTCACCCCTCCACTTT.